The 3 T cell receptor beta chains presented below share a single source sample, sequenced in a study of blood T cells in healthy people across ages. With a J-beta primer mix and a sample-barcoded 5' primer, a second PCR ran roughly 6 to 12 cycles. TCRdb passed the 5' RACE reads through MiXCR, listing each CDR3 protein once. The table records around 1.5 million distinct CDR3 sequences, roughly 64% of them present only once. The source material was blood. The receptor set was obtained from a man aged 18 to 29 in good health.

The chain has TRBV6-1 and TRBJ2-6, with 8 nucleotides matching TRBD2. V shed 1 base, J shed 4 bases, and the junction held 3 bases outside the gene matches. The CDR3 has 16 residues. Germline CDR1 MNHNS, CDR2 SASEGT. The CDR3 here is CASSEERGLGANVLTF. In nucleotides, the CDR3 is TGTGCCAGCAGTGAAGAGCGGGGGCTCGGGGCCAACGTCCTGACTTTC.

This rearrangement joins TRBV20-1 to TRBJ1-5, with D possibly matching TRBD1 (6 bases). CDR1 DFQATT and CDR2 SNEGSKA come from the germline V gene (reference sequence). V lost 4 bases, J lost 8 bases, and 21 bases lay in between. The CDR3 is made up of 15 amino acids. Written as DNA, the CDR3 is TGCAGTGCTATAGACCGGGTCCTCGGGACAAAGCCCCAGCATTTT. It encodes CSAIDRVLGTKPQHF.

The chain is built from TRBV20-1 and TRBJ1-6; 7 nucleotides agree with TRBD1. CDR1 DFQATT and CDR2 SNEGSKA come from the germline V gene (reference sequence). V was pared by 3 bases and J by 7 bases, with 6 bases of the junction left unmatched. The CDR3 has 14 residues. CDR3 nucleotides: TGCAGTGCTAGGGTTACAGGGGTAAATTCACCCCTCCACTTT. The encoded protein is CSARVTGVNSPLHF.